This T cell receptor beta chain is from a study of T cells expressing NK-cell markers. Regarding the study as a whole: One observes that, in a few donors, these clonotypes were also the leading ones within the CD3+CD56-NKG2C+ fraction.

In generating TCR beta cDNA, 5'RACE template switching with UMIs was used. For each CDR3 protein, TCRdb gives one entry from its re-call of the 5' RACE reads, without DNA. The sample includes thousands of distinct CDR3 sequences. This clonotype shows up as medium-sized (0.01 to 0.1%) by frequency. Its antigen is still unknown. The CDR3 contains 16 residues. The germline gives CDR1 ENHRY, CDR2 SYGVKD. The receptor was isolated from a man aged 18 to 30 in good health. The specimen sequenced was blood T cells: a sorted CD56 or NKG2C T cell subset, CD4+ or CD8+ T cells, or bulk PBMC T cells (not recorded which). The V and J genes are TRBV10-3 and TRBJ2-3; checking the TCRdb D call of TRBD2 is not possible without DNA. The chain's CDR3 is CAISESWREGLDTQYF.